These 8 T cell receptor beta chains were sequenced from one sample in a study of blood T cell repertoires in COVID-19 (dated by TCRdb to 2020 to 2021). Library generation was performed with the immunoSEQ multiplex PCR assay. Sourced from immuneACCESS, this table was stored by TCRdb with only in-frame sequences that have V and J called. A share of the clones is absent; for the studies checked, an unresolved V gene accounts for under half, and the remainder has no known explanation. A total of about 500,000 clones appear in this sample, roughly 89% of them only once. The leading ten clones occupy roughly 7.3% of the sample. Sequencing was carried out using peripheral blood. The receptor set was obtained from a woman in her 50s with COVID-19, enrolled during active disease.

J is TRBJ1-4 and V is TRBV9; D uncertain. Per germline, CDR1 SGDLS and CDR2 YYNGEE. Trimming shortened V by 0 bases and J by 6 bases, and 15 bases separated the two germline ends. CDR3 length: 16 residues. The DNA for the CDR3 is TGTGCCAGCAGCGTAGGAAACGAGTGGAGTGATGAAAAACTGTTTTTT. This translates into CASSVGNEWSDEKLFF. Looking up the rest from reference TRBV9 and TRBJ1-4 gives the full variable domain: DSGVTQTPKHLITATGQRVTLRCSPRSGDLSVYWYQQSLDQGLQFLIQYYNGEERAKGNILERFSAQQFPDLHSELNLSSLELGDSALYFCASSVGNEWSDEKLFFGSGTQLSVL.

J is TRBJ1-3 and V is TRBV5-4; D is unclear. The CDR3 is 17 amino acids. Germline CDR1 and CDR2: SGHNT and YYREEE (reference sequence). The V and J ends lost 4 bases and 0 bases respectively, with 17 bases between them. CDR3 in amino acids: CASSVYPGSYSGNTIYF. CDR3 nucleotide sequence: TGTGCCAGCAGCGTCTACCCCGGGAGCTACTCTGGAAACACCATATATTTT.

In this sample, this clone turned up once. The chain combines TRBV7-8 with TRBJ1-5; TRBD1 might be the D (6 bases). The CDR3 runs 15 residues. Germline CDR1 SGHVS, CDR2 FQNEAQ. Trimming removed 1 base at V and 3 bases at J, with 10 bases between. In nucleotides, the CDR3 is TGTGCCAGCAGCTTAGGCAGGGGATCCAATCAGCCCCAGCATTTT. Translating it yields CASSLGRGSNQPQHF.

This clone showed up just once. V and J are TRBV6-5 and TRBJ1-6; unclear D gene. Germline V CDR1 and CDR2: MNHEY, SVGAGI. V was trimmed by 9 bases and J by 5 bases, leaving 14 bases between them. The CDR3 has 14 residues. CDR3 DNA sequence: TGTGCCAGTTCTAGAGACGGGGATAATTCACCCCTCCACTTT. Its translation is CASSRDGDNSPLHF.

The chain combines TRBV5-1 with TRBJ1-1, with 9 bases fitting TRBD1. The CDR3 is made up of 17 amino acids. Trimming cost V 4 bases and J 0 bases; bases outside gene matches: 10. The germline CDR1 and CDR2 sequences are SGHRS and YFSETQ. For the CDR3, the DNA is TGCGCCAGCAGCCCGGACGGGACAGGGATCATGAACACTGAAGCTTTCTTT. This gives the protein CASSPDGTGIMNTEAFF.

This clone was observed a single time. The chain uses TRBV30 and TRBJ1-1, with TRBD1 as a possible D gene (6 bases). The CDR3 covers 13 residues. V lost 2 bases to trimming and J lost 4 bases, with 11 bases between them. Per the germline V gene, CDR1 is GTSNPN and CDR2 is SVGIG (reference sequence). CDR3 residues: CAWSQQGFTEAFF. The CDR3 DNA reads TGTGCCTGGAGTCAACAGGGATTCACTGAAGCTTTCTTT.

The V gene is TRBV9, the J gene TRBJ2-1, with TRBD1 matching over 7 bases. V lost 3 bases, J lost 5 bases, and 5 bases stayed unmatched. Germline lookup yields CDR1 SGDLS and CDR2 YYNGEE. The CDR3 spans 14 residues. CDR3 nucleotide sequence: TGTGCCAGCAGCGGGACGGACAGGAACAATGAGCAGTTCTTC. This gives the protein CASSGTDRNNEQFF.

J is TRBJ2-7 and V is TRBV4-2; TRBD1 agrees at 8 bases. There are 16 residues in the CDR3. Germline loops: CDR1 LGHNA, CDR2 YNFKEQ. With V trimmed by 1 base and J by 0 bases, 5 bases remained unmatched. The CDR3 nucleotides are TGTGCCAGCAGCCAAGTGTCAGGGGGCCTCTCCTACGAGCAGTACTTC. As protein: CASSQVSGGLSYEQYF.